These T cell receptor beta chains were read from a single sample in a study of blood T cell repertoires in COVID-19. Profiling relied on immunoSEQ multiplex PCR, and the TCRdb table lists in-frame clones only, not all of them. The table has 250,000 to 300,000 clones, around 90% seen once; the top ten hold 0.95% to 1%. Sequences were obtained from peripheral blood. These receptors were collected from a woman in her thirties or forties who had recovered from COVID-19. Both conserved end residues are part of each CDR3. D genes are given only for firm matches. Clone size is given for some rows only: seen once, a few or many times, or a class if the clone is expanded.

size	V	D	J	CDR3	DNA
-	TRBV7-2	-	TRBJ2-2	CASSPSGFTGELFF	TGTGCCAGCAGCCCAAGCGGGTTCACCGGGGAGCTGTTTTTT
many	TRBV7-2	TRBD2	TRBJ2-2	CASSLVAGDTGELFF	TGTGCCAGCAGCTTAGTTGCGGGAGACACCGGGGAGCTGTTTTTT
-	TRBV5-4	-	TRBJ1-2	CASSWPATGPYGYTF	TGTGCCAGCAGCTGGCCCGCCACAGGGCCCTATGGCTACACCTTC
-	TRBV6-6	-	TRBJ2-1	CASSYPGQGLYNEQFF	TGTGCCAGCAGTTACCCCGGGCAGGGACTCTACAATGAGCAGTTCTTC
few	TRBV2	-	TRBJ2-7	CASSARERIYEQYF	TGTGCCAGCAGCGCGAGGGAGAGAATCTACGAGCAGTACTTC
-	TRBV25-1	-	TRBJ2-3	CASSILGADTQYF	TGTGCCAGCAGTATTCTCGGGGCAGATACGCAGTATTTT
-	TRBV6-5	TRBD1	TRBJ1-1	CASRPGGRGAFF	TGTGCCAGCAGGCCAGGGGGGCGCGGAGCTTTCTTT
-	TRBV12-3/TRBV12-4	-	TRBJ1-5	CASTQRGGQPQHF	TGTGCCAGCACCCAACGGGGGGGTCAGCCCCAGCATTTT
-	TRBV24-1	TRBD1	TRBJ1-5	CATSERTGQRDQPQHF	TGTGCCACCAGTGAACGCACGGGACAGAGGGATCAGCCCCAGCATTTT
-	TRBV19	TRBD2	TRBJ2-1	CASSLGLAGWGEQFF	TGTGCCAGTAGTCTCGGACTAGCGGGATGGGGTGAGCAGTTCTTC
-	TRBV24-1	TRBD1	TRBJ1-5	CATSAGTGRNQPQHF	TGTGCCACCAGCGCCGGGACAGGGCGCAATCAGCCCCAGCATTTT
-	TRBV9	-	TRBJ1-6	CASSGAQTDYNSPLHF	TGTGCCAGCAGCGGAGCCCAGACAGACTATAATTCACCCCTCCACTTT
-	TRBV9	-	TRBJ1-1	CASSLDGVAVFF	TGTGCCAGCAGCCTTGACGGGGTCGCTGTTTTCTTT
-	TRBV19	-	TRBJ1-2	CASNWGENYGYTF	TGTGCCAGCAACTGGGGGGAAAACTATGGCTACACCTTC
-	TRBV3-1/TRBV3-2	TRBD1	TRBJ2-2	CASSQGTGFGELFF	TGTGCCAGCAGCCAGGGGACAGGGTTTGGGGAGCTGTTTTTT
-	TRBV27	-	TRBJ2-7	CASSLSRGGGYEQYF	TGTGCCAGCAGTTTATCGCGGGGTGGGGGCTACGAGCAGTACTTC
-	TRBV6-6	-	TRBJ1-2	CASTGGGRGSNYGYTF	TGTGCCAGCACCGGGGGGGGCAGGGGATCTAACTATGGCTACACCTTC
few	TRBV6-5	-	TRBJ1-2	CASTGSMDYGYTF	TGTGCCAGCACTGGGAGTATGGACTATGGCTACACCTTC
-	TRBV27	TRBD1	TRBJ2-1	CASSQGQGAGNEQFF	TGTGCCAGCAGTCAGGGACAGGGGGCAGGCAATGAGCAGTTCTTC
-	TRBV2	-	TRBJ2-3	CAREDFRSVGVRTDTQYF	TGTGCCAGGGAGGACTTCCGCAGTGTGGGTGTGCGCACAGATACGCAGTATTTT
-	TRBV19	-	TRBJ2-7	CASSPGGDRRMAQYF	TGTGCCAGTAGTCCAGGGGGGGACAGGAGGATGGCGCAGTACTTC
-	TRBV18	-	TRBJ2-2	CASSANRGGGELFF	TGTGCCAGCTCCGCGAACAGAGGAGGCGGGGAGCTGTTTTTT
-	TRBV5-4	TRBD1	TRBJ2-3	CASTRWGTGSTDTQYF	TGTGCCAGCACCCGGTGGGGGACAGGGAGCACAGATACGCAGTATTTT
-	TRBV9	TRBD1	TRBJ1-1	CASSTRQGSTEAFF	TGTGCCAGCAGCACTCGACAGGGATCCACTGAAGCTTTCTTT
-	TRBV6-5	TRBD1	TRBJ2-1	CASSYSRTGAYNEQFF	TGTGCCAGCAGTTACTCCAGGACAGGGGCCTACAATGAGCAGTTCTTC
-	TRBV2	-	TRBJ1-5	CASRRGGAGQPQHF	TGTGCCAGCAGAAGGGGGGGGGCTGGGCAGCCCCAGCATTTT
-	TRBV6-2/TRBV6-3	TRBD1	TRBJ1-5	CASSYTRVAGGVNQPQHF	TGTGCCAGCAGTTACACAAGGGTCGCAGGGGGTGTCAATCAGCCCCAGCATTTT
-	TRBV9	-	TRBJ1-5	CASSVGAGGNQPQHF	TGTGCCAGCAGCGTAGGGGCAGGGGGCAATCAGCCCCAGCATTTT
-	TRBV9	TRBD2	TRBJ2-1	CASSGSLAGVGGGTYNEQFF	TGTGCCAGCAGCGGGTCACTAGCGGGAGTGGGTGGTGGCACCTACAATGAGCAGTTCTTC
-	TRBV11-2	-	TRBJ1-1	CASSLGQGSEAFF	TGTGCCAGCAGCTTAGGGCAGGGTAGTGAAGCTTTCTTT
-	TRBV5-1	-	TRBJ1-1	CASSSTGNTEAFF	TGCGCCAGCAGCTCCACAGGGAACACTGAAGCTTTCTTT
-	TRBV11-2	TRBD2	TRBJ2-1	CASSLESRGLASYNEQFF	TGTGCCAGCAGCTTAGAATCCCGGGGACTAGCATCCTACAATGAGCAGTTCTTC
once	TRBV6-2/TRBV6-3	-	TRBJ1-1	CASSYPTDSLLNTEAFF	TGTGCCAGCAGTTACCCCACGGACAGCCTCCTGAACACTGAAGCTTTCTTT
-	TRBV20-1	TRBD2	TRBJ2-7	CSASPASGMGEQYF	TGCAGTGCTAGTCCGGCTAGCGGGATGGGTGAGCAGTACTTC
-	TRBV29-1	-	TRBJ1-3	CSVESPGRPGNTIYF	TGCAGCGTTGAATCCCCAGGCCGTCCTGGAAACACCATATATTTT
-	TRBV30	TRBD1	TRBJ2-1	CAWSLVTGGSNEQFF	TGTGCCTGGAGTTTGGTGACAGGGGGTAGCAATGAGCAGTTCTTC
-	TRBV10-3	-	TRBJ1-6	CAITPGGGNSPLHF	TGTGCCATCACCCCCGGGGGTGGGAATTCACCCCTCCACTTT
-	TRBV5-8	TRBD1	TRBJ1-4	CASSPWGQGATNEKLFF	TGTGCCAGCAGCCCTTGGGGACAGGGTGCAACTAATGAAAAACTGTTTTTT
-	TRBV5-1	TRBD2	TRBJ2-3	CASSLVGSGSGSTDTQYF	TGCGCCAGCAGCTTGGTTGGTAGCGGGAGTGGGAGCACAGATACGCAGTATTTT
-	TRBV28	TRBD1	TRBJ2-1	CASSLWVGQGPYNEQFF	TGTGCCAGCAGTTTATGGGTGGGACAGGGGCCCTACAATGAGCAGTTCTTC
-	TRBV20-1	-	TRBJ2-1	CSARTPGEQFF	TGCAGTGCTAGGACCCCGGGTGAGCAGTTCTTC
-	TRBV11-3	TRBD2	TRBJ2-3	CATRGAGGETRDTQYF	TGTGCCACCCGGGGGGCGGGAGGAGAAACCCGAGATACGCAGTATTTT
-	TRBV27	-	TRBJ1-2	CASSPPDGYGYTF	TGTGCCAGCAGTCCCCCAGATGGCTATGGCTACACCTTC
-	TRBV7-9	TRBD1	TRBJ2-1	CASSSTGQGVSEQFF	TGTGCCAGCAGCTCTACCGGACAGGGGGTATCTGAGCAGTTCTTC
-	TRBV3-1/TRBV3-2	-	TRBJ2-1	CASSPSPGQEQFF	TGTGCCAGCAGCCCCTCCCCAGGGCAGGAGCAGTTCTTC
-	TRBV10-3	-	TRBJ1-5	CAISGEGNQPQHF	TGTGCCATCTCAGGGGAAGGCAATCAGCCCCAGCATTTT
-	TRBV9	-	TRBJ1-1	CASGRAPDEGAFF	TGTGCCAGCGGGCGGGCCCCTGATGAAGGAGCTTTCTTT